This T cell receptor beta chain was captured by sequencing in a study of cytomegalovirus exposure and HLA in healthy donors (dated by TCRdb to about 2017). A note on the overall study: In an earlier analysis of several hundred of the donors, 276 Gb of sequence data and 100 million or so unique TCR beta sequences from about 190 million T cells were reported. An early release that covered 640 HLA-typed donors contained 300 to 350 gigabases of sequencing data and 85 million to 100 million unique TCR sequences. Of the 398 genotyped donors, over 70% fell in the genetic ancestry cluster associated with self-reported Caucasian donors. The study was designed to test whether signatures of past pathogen exposure could be identified by cataloging public T cell receptors. The study used immunosequencing to profile the T cell repertoires of some 600 subjects and linked those repertoires to cytomegalovirus serostatus. In addition to the first cohort of 666 subjects, a separate validation cohort of 120 different subjects was used. To predict cytomegalovirus infection status, the study combined high-throughput TCR immunosequencing, statistical association of individual TCRs with disease status, and machine learning. A later analysis re-examined previously published TCR beta repertoires from more than 550 donors and added high-resolution HLA genotyping to investigate patterns of TCR occurrence. Rather than drawing on any new phenotypic data, the later analysis identified candidate immune exposures from TCR beta sequences and the way those sequences occurred across donors. In an earlier analysis of 587 of the donors, high-throughput TCR beta sequencing was used to judge whether each TCR beta V gene segment behaved as functional or pseudogenic. Alongside the repertoire data, information on donor age, sex, ethnicity and CMV serostatus was compiled. In a later genetic analysis, genome-wide SNP genotypes for 398 of the 666 donors were used, and that subset was treated as a discovery cohort. All discovery cohort repertoires had been generated on a single sequencing platform. HLA typing included class I and class II loci at four-digit resolution. Typing coverage varied by locus: about 620-640 donors for A, B, C, DRB1 and DQB1; approximately 520 for DQA1; approximately 570 for DPA1; 450 to 480 for DPB1. Roughly 5 DR-DQ haplotypes were handled as single units for association and clustering because linkage in the cohort was strong. Among some 400 genotyped donors of the cohort, an average of approximately 240,000 unique TCR beta nucleotide sequences was sequenced per donor, of which about 18% were non-productive.

Regarding this clone: Its antigen remains unidentified. Base-call qualities are not available, and no considerably larger clone is one nucleotide away.

Compared with germline, V lacks 1 base and J lacks 3 bases; bases without a gene match: 2. The CDR3 spans 15 residues, from the cysteine through the phenylalanine. Just the 45-base CDR3 DNA is kept, in frame starting at base 1. CDR1 and CDR2 are read off the germline V gene as LGHNA and YNFKEQ. Libraries came from the immunoSEQ multiplex PCR assay. A mixture of 60 forward primers for TCR Vbeta segments and 13 reverse primers for TCR Jbeta segments was used in the multiplex PCR. The CDR3 region of rearranged TCR beta genes was amplified from genomic DNA by a multiplex PCR assay. The Illumina HiSeq System was used to sequence the amplified TCR beta libraries as 87-base-pair reads. The authors processed their data as follows. Across the 670 or so repertoires, a later analysis counted approximately 83 million unique TCR beta chains, roughly 11 million of which were shared by at least two donors. Raw reads were error-corrected and collapsed into unique sequences by a nearest-neighbor algorithm in which closely related sequences were merged to remove PCR and sequencing errors. To assign V, D and J gene segments, CDR3 sequences were aligned to IMGT reference sequences. Each retained sequence needed at least a six-nucleotide match to both a V gene segment and a J gene segment. Rearrangements were called productive when the CDR3 lacked stop codons and stayed in frame with V and J; all others were non-productive. CDR3 was defined according to IMGT convention as the region running from the second conserved V-encoded cysteine to the conserved J-encoded phenylalanine. The earlier analysis of more than 450 of the donors excluded sequences that lacked an unambiguous match to a single V gene segment. In an earlier analysis of approximately 500 of the donors, a V segment was called functional when productive rearrangements were above 56.7%, and segregating when the standard deviation between donors exceeded 5%. To diagnose cytomegalovirus status from the catalog of TCR beta chain sequences, a statistical classification framework was built. In a later analysis, TCR nucleotide sequences were compared against IMGT/GENE-DB human TR gene sequences so that V and J genes could be assigned. In a later analysis, CDR3 sequences and most-parsimonious VDJ recombination scenarios were assigned using the TCRdist pipeline. In a later analysis, each TCR beta chain was defined by its CDR3 amino acid sequence together with its V-gene family, and reads without a unique V-gene family were excluded. In a later analysis, around 650 highly shared, low-generation-probability nucleotide sequences were removed to address suspected cross-contamination and a sequencing artifact. For each public chain, a later analysis derived a clonal expansion index from normalized ranks of inferred template counts within each repertoire. In a later analysis, generation probabilities were computed using a VDJ recombination model fitted to out-of-frame rearrangements, and the results were checked against IGoR. In a later analysis, TCR-TCR, TCR-HLA and TCR-CMV co-occurrence was scored with hypergeometric tests, and a repertoire-size bias correction was applied to TCR pairs. To estimate false discovery rates, a later analysis permuted the HLA or CMV assignments 20 times. In a later analysis, co-occurring TCRs were grouped using DBSCAN, with TCRdist sequence similarity added in when clustering inside HLA-allele-positive subsets. Repertoires with fewer than 30,000 or more than 120,000 public chains, plus five repertoires with anomalous nucleotide sharing, were excluded from co-occurrence clustering. Drawn from immuneACCESS, this table holds only the in-frame rearrangements with V and J called that TCRdb kept. Clones are partly lost; checked studies trace under half to an unresolved V gene and leave the rest unexplained. The V and J calls and clone size are taken from that table; D and trimming were inferred from the DNA. This sample holds 65,000 to 70,000 clones; around 81% were observed only once. Of the sample, around 6.3% falls within the top ten clones.

Study-wide conclusions, independent of this receptor: A few of the identified cytomegalovirus-associated TCR beta chains were confirmed in vitro to be specific for cytomegalovirus antigens. Broadly in line with IMGT annotations, most TCR beta V segments showed up in productive rearrangements about 90% or about 30% of the time in an earlier analysis of 587 of the donors. A further reported finding was that TCR beta sequences accurately predicted the HLA-A and HLA-B alleles for most subjects in the first cohort. In a later analysis, some 17,000 TCR beta sequences were associated with specific HLA alleles at a false discovery rate of 0.05. Strong co-occurrence of HLA alleles, especially DR and DQ, made assigning TCR associations to individual alleles difficult. The only immune exposure information available for the cohort was CMV serostatus. A total of about 180 TCR beta chains were listed by the study as associated with cytomegalovirus. A cluster of highly shared sequence variants was judged likely to be a technical artifact of the sequencing pipeline. A later analysis found that TCR association rates varied across HLA loci, with DRB1 alleles showing the most associated TCRs and HLA-C alleles the fewest. Correlated functional status among segregating V segments might be attributable to linkage disequilibrium, but an unknown experimental factor could not be ruled out. The earlier analysis of a few hundred of the donors excluded around 17 rarely observed V segments, including chromosome 9 orphons, because counts were too low. According to a later analysis, most CMV-associated TCR beta chains appeared to be HLA-restricted, and the HLA associations seemed to be driven largely by CMV exposure. Because some donors lacked HLA typing at each locus, the association tests relied only on the typed subset. A later genetic analysis reported fewer N-insertions in productive TCRs among donors in an Asian-associated ancestry cluster than the 666-donor mean. According to a later analysis, parvovirus B19, influenza, CMV and Epstein-Barr virus appeared linked to several top co-occurrence clusters. Cytomegalovirus status was reported to be diagnosed by the classifier with high specificity and sensitivity in both the original and validation cohorts. In a later genetic analysis, a missense DCLRE1C variant was associated with V-gene and J-gene trimming of TCR beta chains, and the association was replicated in an independent cohort. In a later analysis, HLA-associated TCR beta chains showed more clonal expansion and lower generation probabilities than non-associated chains that were equally common. The cohort was sequenced for TCR beta chains only, and without alpha or paired-chain data the features that could be detected were limited. While some public TCRs were present in many individuals, most TCR sequences turned up only very rarely across donors. The authors suggested that the approach could potentially be extended to other disease states and immunological phenotypes. Some IMGT-functional V segments, including TRBV6-2 and TRBV6-3, could not be told apart with the 87-base-pair reads, so those segments were excluded. Roughly uniform sequencing depth across donors was assumed in presence/absence analyses, although this assumption may not hold.

In total, roughly 670 healthy bone marrow donors made up the cohort. Cohort members were all nominally healthy when sampled, although unrecorded immune exposures were likely present. The donor was CMV seronegative and was included in the group of several hundred seronegative cohort members. Each donor provided a peripheral blood sample, and peripheral blood mononuclear cells were used for TCR beta sequencing. Genomic DNA was extracted from the blood cell samples with the Qiagen DNeasy Blood Extraction Kit. The receptor's source is a man aged 50 or older in good health and CMV-seronegative. The sequenced sample was PBMCs. Here the chain combines TRBV4-2 and TRBJ2-5, with 10 junctional bases fitting TRBD1. The CDR3 sequence is CASSQGTGGEETQYF. The DNA sequence is TGTGCCAGCAGCCAAGGGACAGGGGGGGAAGAGACCCAGTACTTC.